This T cell receptor beta chain was captured in a study of glioma-infiltrating T cells after dendritic cell vaccination (dated by TCRdb to about 2016). In the study overall: The cohort comprised approximately 15 glioblastoma patients from Phase I and II dendritic cell vaccination trials, 9 newly diagnosed and 6 with recurrent disease. In glioblastoma patients vaccinated with dendritic cells, deep sequencing of TCR beta CDR3 regions served to measure tumor-infiltrating lymphocyte content and to compare repertoires between tumor and blood. TCR sequencing metrics, including TIL content and tumor-blood repertoire overlap, were correlated with survival after dendritic cell vaccination. Between the early 2000s and the early 2010s, patients were given autologous tumor lysate-pulsed dendritic cell vaccination. The vaccine consisted of monocyte-derived dendritic cells cultured less than eight days with IL-4 and GM-CSF, then pulsed overnight with autologous tumor lysate. Each patient was given three intradermal dendritic cell vaccine injections, spaced two weeks apart, in the arm below the axilla. The full study reports these points: The TCR overlap response model with three groups was called speculative and said to need prospective validation. The cohort was small and heterogeneous, and full blood and tumor sets were available for few patients, with initial-recurrent tumor pairs available for even fewer patients. No direct relationship between TCR clonality and survival was found, suggesting that a diverse polyclonal response may matter. Longer time to progression and overall survival after dendritic cell vaccination were predicted by higher estimated pretreatment TIL content.

In light of the paper, this sample's time point label describes: after dendritic cell vaccination, including at tumor progression/relapse. Patients were selected for having adequate residual fresh-frozen tumor tissue and more than two years of available survival data. Although molecular status otherwise differed among the glioblastoma patients, no patient had an isocitrate dehydrogenase mutation. PBMC collection took place before vaccination, two weeks after the third vaccination, and at tumor progression if progression occurred. The Qiagen DNeasy Blood extraction Kit was used to extract genomic DNA. V is clipped by 2 bases and J by 2 bases, and the sequence between their germline boundaries is 10 bases long. There are 15 amino acids in the CDR3, from cysteine to phenylalanine inclusive. The sequence is cut down to CDR3 DNA, 45 bases in frame from base 1. Looking up the germline V gene yields CDR1 MNHNS and CDR2 SASEGT.

Using the immunoSEQ assay, TCRB CDR3 regions were amplified from 2 micrograms of genomic DNA, or from all available DNA when less than that was on hand. For multiplex PCR, 60 forward primers for TCR V beta segments and 13 reverse primers for J beta segments were used. Synthetic control templates were spiked into each sample at limiting dilution to estimate reads per starting template. The Illumina HiSeq System generated sequencing reads of 87 bp. For the original study's pipeline: PCR and sequencing errors were removed by merging closely related sequences with a nearest neighbor algorithm. TCR overlap was measured as the percentage of unique tumor TCR beta sequences also present in the same patient's peripheral blood. Here the immuneACCESS table is served through TCRdb, limited to in-frame sequences with V and J called. Missing clones are a known gap in these copies; in checked studies unresolved V genes cover under half, and the rest lacks a known reason. D and trimming come from the DNA, and the V and J calls and clone size come from that table. In this sample the table shows tens of thousands of clones, about 84% of which occur a single time. Roughly 9% of the sample comes from the top ten.

As for this clone: Its antigen is not yet known. Per-nucleotide qualities are absent, and no much larger clonotype sits a single base away.

The TCR was taken from a human donor with glioblastoma. Recombination joined TRBV6-1 with TRBJ2-4, with TRBD1 perhaps the D gene, on 5 matching bases. The specimen was blood, collected after dendritic cell vaccination. The sequence in DNA is TGTGCCAGCAGTGAATTAGGGGTTACCAAAAACATTCAGTACTTC. It specifies CASSELGVTKNIQYF.